These 19 T cell receptor beta chains were sequenced from one sample in a study of cytomegalovirus exposure and HLA in healthy donors. The PCR contained 60 Vbeta and 13 Jbeta primers. Some clones are missing from TCRdb's copy, which holds only in-frame ones; the method was immunoSEQ multiplex PCR. In total, the table holds around 75,000 clones. The sequencing input was PBMCs. These receptors were collected from a boy aged 5-17 years in good health and CMV-seronegative.

This chain links TRBV7-8 with TRBJ1-1; D is undetermined. This CDR3 has 15 amino acids. V was pared by 5 bases and J by 0 bases, with 13 bases between. Germline CDR1 reads SGHVS; CDR2 reads FQNEAQ. CDR3 amino acids: CASSPDLRMNTEAFF. The CDR3 nucleotides read TGTGCCAGCAGCCCCGATTTGCGAATGAACACTGAAGCTTTCTTT.

The chain employs TRBV5-1 and TRBJ2-7; 13 nucleotides line up with TRBD2. The V gene's germline CDR1 is SGHRS and CDR2 YFSETQ. The CDR3 covers 16 residues. V lost 3 bases, J lost 5 bases, and 8 bases stayed unmatched. The DNA for the CDR3 is TGCGCCAGCAGCTATACTAGCGGGAGGGCCGGTGACGAGCAGTACTTC. Encoded protein: CASSYTSGRAGDEQYF.

This CDR3 reads CASSLSEIYEQYF. CDR3 nucleotides: TGTGCCAGCAGCTTATCGGAGATTTACGAGCAGTACTTC. This chain links TRBV11-2 with TRBJ2-7; unclear D gene. The CDR3 consists of 13 residues. Germline V CDR1 and CDR2: SGHAT, FQNNGV. V lost 2 bases, J lost 4 bases, and 9 bases lay in between. Drawing the rest from reference TRBV11-2 and TRBJ2-7, the complete variable domain is EAGVAQSPRYKIIEKRQSVAFWCNPISGHATLYWYQQILGQGPKLLIQFQNNGVVDDSQLPKDRFSAERLKGVDSTLKIQPAKLEDSAVYLCASSLSEIYEQYFGPGTRLTVT.

V usage is TRBV23-1 and J usage is TRBJ1-6, with D perhaps TRBD1 (6 bases). TRBV23-1 has ORF status, its function being uncertain. V dropped 0 bases and J dropped 8 bases, with 14 bases sitting between them. This CDR3 has 16 amino acids. CDR3 coding DNA: TGCGCCAGCAGTCAATCAAAAAAGGACAGCGATTCACCCCTCCACTTT. Protein: CASSQSKKDSDSPLHF.

V is TRBV5-1 and J is TRBJ1-2, with 7 positions matching TRBD1. The V and J ends lost 4 bases and 4 bases, in that order; junction bases with no gene match: 10. The V gene's germline CDR1 is SGHRS and CDR2 YFSETQ. The length of the CDR3 is 15 residues. This chain's CDR3 is CASSGTGEGAYGYTF. CDR3 bases: TGCGCCAGCAGCGGTACAGGGGAAGGGGCCTATGGCTACACCTTC.

The chain has TRBV7-6 and TRBJ2-5; perhaps TRBD1 as D (5 bases). Deletions cut 11 bases from V and 5 bases from J, with 27 bases between. CDR1 SGHVS and CDR2 FNYEAQ come from the germline V gene. The CDR3 spans 16 residues. In nucleotides, the CDR3 is TGTGCCCGATACCAATGGGGCCTTCATCATTGGGAGACCCAGTACTTC. It yields the protein CARYQWGLHHWETQYF.

V gene TRBV4-3 combines with J gene TRBJ1-2; TRBD1 matches 8 bases. J was trimmed by 7 bases and V by 4 bases; bases with no gene match: 17. The length of the CDR3 is 17 residues. Germline-derived CDR1 and CDR2 are LGHNA and YSLEER. This chain's CDR3 is CASSPHTQGARLGGYTF. The CDR3 coding sequence is TGCGCCAGCAGCCCACACACTCAGGGGGCGCGTCTGGGTGGCTACACCTTC.

The chain couples TRBV5-1 to TRBJ1-2; 7 bases match TRBD1. The CDR3 is 13 residues long. CDR1 is SGHRS, CDR2 YFSETQ, per germline. Trimming cost V 4 bases and J 8 bases; bases outside gene matches: 8. The CDR3 bases are TGCGCCAGCAGCGGGACAGTTTCAAACGGCTACACCTTC. Its protein product is CASSGTVSNGYTF.

V gene TRBV11-2 combines with J gene TRBJ1-2; D perhaps matches TRBD1 (5 bases). The CDR3 contains 15 residues. Trimming stripped 1 base from V and 3 bases from J, with 12 bases between. The V gene's germline CDR1 is SGHAT and CDR2 FQNNGV. CDR3 coding DNA: TGTGCCAGCAGCTTAGGGATAACGGGGGACTATGGCTACACCTTC. It codes for CASSLGITGDYGYTF.

V usage is TRBV18 and J usage is TRBJ2-2; D remains unclear. Trimming shortened V by 4 bases and J by 4 bases, and 10 bases separated the two germline ends. Germline V gives CDR1 KGHSH, CDR2 LQKENI. The CDR3 extends over 14 amino acids. CDR3 nucleotides: TGTGCCAGCTCACTGGAGACGGGCACCGGGGAGCTGTTTTTT. Protein sequence: CASSLETGTGELFF.

V and J are TRBV29-1 and TRBJ1-5, with D perhaps matching TRBD1 (5 bases). Germline-derived CDR1 and CDR2 are SQVTM and ANQGSEA. The CDR3 consists of 13 residues. V dropped 4 bases and J dropped 3 bases, with 10 bases sitting between them. As DNA, the CDR3 is TGCAGCGTTGCCGGACACCTCAATCAGCCCCAGCATTTT. Its translation: CSVAGHLNQPQHF.

The V gene is TRBV30, the J gene TRBJ1-5; perhaps TRBD1 as D (6 bases). The CDR3 is 15 residues long. V shed 4 bases and J shed 2 bases, with 15 bases lying between them. Germline CDR1 and CDR2: GTSNPN and SVGIG (reference sequence). The CDR3 DNA is TGTGCCTGGAAGAAACAGGGCCTGGGCAATCAGCCCCAGCATTTT. It translates to CAWKKQGLGNQPQHF.

V and J are TRBV12-5 and TRBJ1-2; 7 bases align to TRBD1. The J segment lost 3 bases and the V segment lost 1 base, leaving 2 bases of the junction unmatched. The CDR3 has 14 amino acids. CDR1 and CDR2 (germline): LGHNT, FRNRAP. The CDR3 DNA follows: TGTGCTAGTGGTTTGGGGGACAGTCACTATGGCTACACCTTC. Translation gives CASGLGDSHYGYTF.

This sequence joins TRBV5-1 and TRBJ1-4; the D gene is possibly TRBD1 (6 bases). Germline V gene lookup returns CDR1 SGHRS and CDR2 YFSETQ. CDR3 length: 13 amino acids. V was trimmed by 0 bases and J by 14 bases, leaving 14 bases between them. The CDR3 DNA reads as TGCGCCAGCAGCTTGGACGGGGGGCGAAATCTGTTTTTT. Translation gives CASSLDGGRNLFF.

The chain recombines TRBV9 with TRBJ2-7; the D gene is possibly TRBD1 (5 bases). CDR1 is SGDLS, CDR2 YYNGEE, per germline. The CDR3 runs to 15 residues. Trimming shortened V by 0 bases and J by 4 bases, and 14 bases separated the two germline ends. The CDR3 DNA reads as TGTGCCAGCAGCGTAGGTCCAGGGTCAGCTTACGAGCAGTACTTC. Protein sequence: CASSVGPGSAYEQYF.

The chain employs TRBV4-2 and TRBJ1-6; D call uncertain. Trimming removed 0 bases from V and 0 bases from J, with 6 bases in between. The CDR3 runs 16 residues. Germline values: CDR1 LGHNA, CDR2 YNFKEQ. The CDR3 spells CASSQDPSSYNSPLHF. In DNA form, the CDR3 reads TGTGCCAGCAGCCAAGATCCTAGCTCCTATAATTCACCCCTCCACTTT.

Points on this clone: The junction does not match germline at one end; this may be a read error. The chain employs TRBV30 and TRBJ2-7; TRBD2 agrees at 12 bases. The CDR3 runs 16 residues. Germline-derived CDR1 and CDR2 are GTSNPN and SVGIG (reference sequence). CDR3 in amino acids: CAWSTPSGGAAGEQSF. CDR3 bases: TGTGCCTGGAGTACCCCTAGCGGGGGGGCCGCGGGCGAGCAGTCCTTC.

The V gene is TRBV7-3, the J gene TRBJ2-2; tentative D call: TRBD2 (6 bases). Germline-derived CDR1 and CDR2 are SGHTA and FQGTGA. V was trimmed by 5 bases and J by 6 bases, leaving 16 bases between them. CDR3 length: 15 amino acids. CDR3 loop: CASSLSGSDAGELFF. As DNA, the CDR3 is TGTGCCAGCAGCCTCTCCGGGAGCGATGCCGGGGAGCTGTTTTTT.

The rearrangement joins TRBV9 to TRBJ2-7; 7 nucleotides agree with TRBD1. Unmatched junction bases numbered 10, after V lost 7 bases and J lost 3 bases. There are 14 residues in the CDR3. Germline V lookup: CDR1 SGDLS, CDR2 YYNGEE. CDR3 residues: CASGPTGIDYEQYF. The CDR3 DNA sequence: TGTGCCAGCGGGCCGACAGGGATCGACTACGAGCAGTACTTC.